These 3 T cell receptor beta chains originate from one sample sequenced in a study of T cells after posttransplantation cyclophosphamide. Cyclophosphamide on days +3 and +4 followed busulfan-fludarabine conditioning and a marrow graft. Assay used: immunoSEQ multiplex PCR; TCRdb lists only in-frame clones, some missing. The sample has more than 1,200 clones, none seen only once; the top ten hold under 35%. The sample was PBMCs, taken after an allogeneic stem cell transplant with post-transplant cyclophosphamide. Receptors originate from a male patient in his thirties who received an allogeneic stem cell transplant from a related donor, was CMV-positive, and had acute GVHD only. A share of the T cells may be of graft donor origin.

This clone is judged medium-sized. The same CDR3 is also encoded by other DNA sequences in this sample. The J gene is TRBJ2-5, the V gene TRBV4-3; tentative D call: TRBD2 (7 bases). CDR3 length equals 16 residues. Germline CDR1 LGHNA, CDR2 YSLEER. The V and J ends lost 0 bases and 8 bases respectively, with 19 bases between them. For the CDR3, the DNA is TGCGCCAGCAGCCAAGAGGAAGGCGGGGGCTCGGAAACCCAGTACTTC. Translating it yields CASSQEEGGGSETQYF.

Sample share makes this clone medium-sized. The chain combines TRBV7-2 with TRBJ1-1; D gene ambiguous. Germline V lookup: CDR1 SGHTA, CDR2 FQGNSA. Trimming stripped 5 bases from V and 1 base from J, with 11 bases between. This CDR3 contains 14 residues. CDR3 residues: CASSLLAGNTEAFF. The CDR3 bases are TGTGCCAGCAGCCTACTCGCTGGGAACACTGAAGCTTTCTTT.

This clone is termed medium-sized. The CDR3 is CASSGTGAKEQYF. The CDR3 DNA is TGTGCCAGCAGTGGGACAGGGGCGAAGGAGCAGTACTTC. This chain connects TRBV6-1 to TRBJ2-7; TRBD1 agrees at 9 bases. Per germline, CDR1 MNHNS and CDR2 SASEGT. Trimming cost V 4 bases and J 7 bases; bases outside gene matches: 5. The CDR3 has 13 residues.